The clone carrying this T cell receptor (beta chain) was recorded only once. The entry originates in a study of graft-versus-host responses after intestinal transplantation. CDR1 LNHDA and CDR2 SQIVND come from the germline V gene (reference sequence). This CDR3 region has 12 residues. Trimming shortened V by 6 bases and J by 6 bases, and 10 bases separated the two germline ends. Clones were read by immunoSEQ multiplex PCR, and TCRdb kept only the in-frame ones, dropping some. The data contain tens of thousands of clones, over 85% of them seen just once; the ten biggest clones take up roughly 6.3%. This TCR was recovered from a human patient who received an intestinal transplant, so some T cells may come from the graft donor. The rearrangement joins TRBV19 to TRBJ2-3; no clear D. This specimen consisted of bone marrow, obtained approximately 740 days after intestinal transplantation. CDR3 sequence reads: CASSPRADTQYF. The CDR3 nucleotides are TGTGCCAGTAGCCCCCGGGCGGATACGCAGTATTTT.